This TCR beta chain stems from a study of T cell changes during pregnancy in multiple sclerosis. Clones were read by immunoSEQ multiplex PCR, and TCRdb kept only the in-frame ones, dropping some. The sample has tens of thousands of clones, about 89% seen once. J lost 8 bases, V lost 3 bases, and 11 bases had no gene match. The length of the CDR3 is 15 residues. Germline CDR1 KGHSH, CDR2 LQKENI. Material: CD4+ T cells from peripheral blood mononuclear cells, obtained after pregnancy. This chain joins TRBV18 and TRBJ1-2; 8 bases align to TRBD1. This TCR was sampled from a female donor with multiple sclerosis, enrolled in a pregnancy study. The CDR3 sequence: CASSPESGRGRGYTF. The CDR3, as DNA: TGTGCCAGCTCACCGGAATCCGGCAGGGGGCGAGGCTACACCTTC.